This record concerns one T cell receptor beta chain sequence. V lost 5 bases, J lost 2 bases, and 12 bases stayed unmatched. Germline CDR1 is MNHEY and CDR2 is SVGEGT. This CDR3 is built from 18 residues. The data were obtained in a study of T cell responses to AZD1222 COVID-19 vaccine. Assay: immunoSEQ multiplex PCR; the TCRdb copy retains only in-frame clones and omits some. The table shows around 120,000 clones, with about 93% occurring only once. The receptor was isolated from an adult who received the AZD1222 COVID-19 vaccine. The sequences come from peripheral blood, collected 28 days after the second AZD1222 dose. V is TRBV6-2 or TRBV6-3 and J is TRBJ2-2, with 9 bases lining up with TRBD2. The CDR3 nucleotides read TGTGCCAGCAGTACGACTGGCGGGGGGGCCATCAACACCGGGGAGCTGTTTTTT. It translates to CASSTTGGGAINTGELFF.